This T cell receptor (beta chain) was identified in a study of OX40 agonist ivuxolimab in advanced cancers. Whole-study context: Patients in the trial were receiving intravenous ivuxolimab every 2 weeks, at doses of 0.01 to 10 mg/kg.

Turning to this clone: Its antigen is as yet unknown.

Study conclusions and caveats: Normalized T-cell clonal expansion was also low in some nonresponders. Among the lowest peripheral clonal expansion occurred in 0.1-3.0 mg/kg partial responders. The antigen specificity of the peripheral T cells (those that were expanded) was not determined.

The repertoire was sequenced with immunoSEQ multiplex PCR; TCRdb's copy has only in-frame clones and lacks some. In the table there are around 79,000 clones, 91% of which are singletons. CDR3 length: 13 residues. CDR1 is SNHLY and CDR2 is FYNNEI in the germline V gene. The V end was cut by 7 bases, the J end by 0 bases, with 9 bases between. The chain combines TRBV2 with TRBJ1-1; D gene unclear. The receptor was derived from an adult with an advanced solid tumor such as melanoma, head and neck, liver or kidney cancer. The material was CD4+ or CD8+ T cells sorted from blood, obtained in a trial of the OX40 agonist ivuxolimab. This CDR3 reads CASIREVNTEAFF. CDR3 bases: TGTGCCAGCATTAGGGAGGTGAACACTGAAGCTTTCTTT.